This T cell receptor (beta chain) appears in the sequencing data of a study of identical twins. As regards this clonotype: At one end, the junction sequence differs from germline, possibly due to a read error.

Template switching added a universal primer site, and cDNA bore unique molecular identifiers. TCRdb re-called the 5' RACE reads with MiXCR, one entry per CDR3 protein. The sample records about 490,000 distinct CDR3 sequences, around 15% being singletons. This CDR3 is built from 15 residues. Per the germline V gene, CDR1 is LGHNA and CDR2 is YNFKEQ. These data were likewise used in another study, on yellow fever vaccine responses in identical twins.

The sequencing input was CD4+ T cells sorted from blood. The rearrangement links TRBV4-2 to TRBJ2-5, with D possibly TRBD2 on 5 matching bases. The receptor comes from a woman between 18 and 30 years old in good health. The CDR3 bases are TGTGCCAGCAGCACAGAGGGAAGCCCCCAAGAGACCCGGTACTTC. Its translation: CASSTEGSPQETRYF.